The next 28 T cell receptor beta chains were all read from a single sample in a study of blood T cell repertoires in COVID-19. Here immunoSEQ multiplex PCR was the method, and the copy in TCRdb shows in-frame clones only, minus some. The table has around 230,000 clones, 85% to 90% seen once. Sequenced material: peripheral blood. Receptor source: a man between 50 and 59 years old with COVID-19, enrolled during active disease.

This clone has a handful of counts. The V call is TRBV7-9, the J call TRBJ1-4; D not resolved. Germline-derived CDR1 and CDR2 are SEHNR and FQNEAQ (reference sequence). The ends were cut back, 5 bases at V and 8 bases at J, with 15 bases in the middle. The CDR3 sequence is 14 residues long. DNA for the CDR3: TGTGCCAGCAGCCCTCCTAAAGCGGAAGAAAAACTGTTTTTT. Encoded protein: CASSPPKAEEKLFF.

J is TRBJ2-7 and V is TRBV7-9; D is possibly TRBD1 (6 bases). Trimming took off 0 bases at V and 4 bases at J, with 16 bases between the two ends. The CDR3 loop spans 16 amino acids. Per germline, CDR1 SEHNR and CDR2 FQNEAQ (reference sequence). The CDR3 spells CASSLAGAGKVYEQYF. Written as DNA, the CDR3 is TGTGCCAGCAGCTTAGCGGGGGCAGGGAAAGTTTACGAGCAGTACTTC.

The V call is TRBV24-1, the J call TRBJ2-1; 7 bases are a match to TRBD2. The CDR3 contains 15 residues. V dropped 3 bases and J dropped 3; count of bases not matched to a gene: 4. The germline gives CDR1 KGHDR, CDR2 SFDVKD. The CDR3 coding sequence is TGTGCCACCAGTGATGGGGGGGACTTCTACAATGAGCAGTTCTTC. Translated, it gives CATSDGGDFYNEQFF.

V and J are TRBV6-5 and TRBJ2-7; 9 nucleotides match TRBD1. V shed 2 bases, J shed 5 bases, and the junction held 7 bases outside the gene matches. Germline CDR1 reads MNHEY; CDR2 reads SVGAGI. CDR3 length: 15 residues. The CDR3 is CASSYTGTGSHEQYF. For the CDR3, the DNA is TGTGCCAGCAGTTACACCGGGACAGGGAGCCACGAGCAGTACTTC.

The rearrangement joins TRBV11-2 to TRBJ2-1; TRBD1 agrees at 12 bases. J gave up 4 bases and V 5 bases, and 9 bases lay outside the gene matches. This CDR3 comprises 17 residues. Germline V lookup: CDR1 SGHAT, CDR2 FQNNGV. The CDR3 is CASSPLLGQGAYNEQFF. The CDR3 DNA is TGTGCCAGCAGCCCTCTCCTGGGACAGGGGGCTTACAATGAGCAGTTCTTC.

This clone is a singleton in its sample. The rearrangement uses TRBV29-1 and TRBJ2-7, with 10 bases identical to TRBD1. The CDR3 is 13 residues long. V was clipped by 7 bases and J by 4 bases; unmatched bases: 7. The germline gives CDR1 SQVTM, CDR2 ANQGSEA. CDR3 residues: CSAHRGQGYEQYF. DNA of the CDR3: TGCAGCGCCCACCGGGGACAGGGGTACGAGCAGTACTTC.

This clone appeared once. The gene calls are TRBV7-3 and TRBJ2-1; the match to TRBD1 covers 7 bases. CDR1 is SGHTA and CDR2 is FQGTGA in the germline V gene. CDR3 length: 13 amino acids. V lost 5 bases, J lost 7 bases, and 5 bases stayed unmatched. This CDR3 is CASSAGTENEQFF. The CDR3 nucleotides are TGTGCCAGCAGCGCCGGGACAGAGAATGAGCAGTTCTTC.

J is TRBJ1-2 and V is TRBV6-5, with a tentative D call TRBD1 (5 bases). V lost 5 bases to trimming and J lost 5 bases, with 15 bases between them. This CDR3 spans 14 amino acids. CDR1 and CDR2 from the germline V gene are MNHEY and SVGAGI. CDR3: CASSQTRVGYGYTF. In nucleotides, the CDR3 is TGTGCCAGCAGTCAAACCAGGGTAGGGTATGGCTACACCTTC.

The chain joins TRBV27 to TRBJ1-4; unclear D gene. Germline assignment: CDR1 MNHEY and CDR2 SMNVEV (reference sequence). CDR3 length equals 12 residues. Deletions cut 6 bases from V and 12 bases from J, with 14 bases between. CDR3 protein: CASSLTGNQLFF. CDR3 bases: TGTGCCAGCAGCCTCACCGGGAATCAACTGTTTTTT.

V usage is TRBV7-6 and J usage is TRBJ1-1; D might be TRBD1 (6 bases). The ends were cut back, 5 bases at V and 0 bases at J, with 13 bases in the middle. The CDR3 is 15 residues long. From germline, CDR1 is SGHVS and CDR2 FNYEAQ. This CDR3 is CASSAMGQLNTEAFF. Here the CDR3 DNA reads TGTGCCAGCAGCGCGATGGGACAACTGAACACTGAAGCTTTCTTT.

In regard to this clone: The same CDR3 can be traced to other DNA sequences in this sample. V gene TRBV5-6 combines with J gene TRBJ2-7, with D unresolved. The CDR3 has 12 amino acids. Deletions cut 0 bases from V and 5 bases from J, with 6 bases between. Germline assignment: CDR1 SGHDT and CDR2 YYEEEE. CDR3 residues: CASSLAGDEQYF. CDR3 nucleotide sequence: TGTGCCAGCAGCTTGGCCGGTGACGAGCAGTACTTC.

The V and J genes are TRBV2 and TRBJ1-5, with D maybe TRBD1 (5 bases). Trimming stripped 3 bases from V and 0 bases from J, with 6 bases between. Germline CDR1 SNHLY, CDR2 FYNNEI. The CDR3 is made up of 14 amino acids. The CDR3 loop reads CASSEQGSNQPQHF. The CDR3 region has the DNA TGTGCCAGCAGTGAGCAGGGTAGCAATCAGCCCCAGCATTTT.

The rearrangement links TRBV19 to TRBJ1-2; D is unresolved. Trimming cost V 6 bases and J 0 bases, with 11 bases left between them. The germline gives CDR1 LNHDA, CDR2 SQIVND (reference sequence). This CDR3 region has 14 residues. CDR3: CASRTQLPNYGYTF. For the CDR3, the DNA is TGTGCCAGTAGGACACAGCTGCCTAACTATGGCTACACCTTC.

The V call is TRBV7-9, the J call TRBJ2-1; D not resolved. V dropped 5 bases and J dropped 10 bases, with 6 bases sitting between them. There are 10 residues in the CDR3. Germline V gives CDR1 SEHNR, CDR2 FQNEAQ (reference sequence). The CDR3, as DNA: TGTGCCAGCAGCCAACGGGAGCAGTTCTTC. Protein sequence: CASSQREQFF. Filled out from reference TRBV7-9 and TRBJ2-1, the complete variable domain reads DTGVSQNPRHKITKRGQNVTFRCDPISEHNRLYWYRQTLGQGPEFLTYFQNEAQLEKSRLLSDRFSAERPKGSFSTLEIQRTEQGDSAMYLCASSQREQFFGPGTRLTVL.

The chain has TRBV1 and TRBJ1-2. TRBV1 is an annotated pseudogene. The CDR3 extends over 14 amino acids. For the CDR3, the DNA is TGCACCAGCAGCCCCCGGGGGGGCAAAATTGGCTACACCTTC. It translates to CTSSPRGGKIGYTF.

This chain connects TRBV9 to TRBJ2-2; D gene uncertain. Germline V gene sequence: CDR1 SGDLS, CDR2 YYNGEE. The CDR3 sequence is 14 residues long. Trimming left V 1 base short and J 4 bases short, with 8 bases between. CDR3 DNA: TGTGCCAGCAGCGTAAACTTCGCCACCGGGGAGCTGTTTTTT. The encoded protein is CASSVNFATGELFF.

The chain employs TRBV5-1 and TRBJ2-7; possible D gene TRBD1, 6 bases. The CDR3 extends over 14 amino acids. Germline V gene data show CDR1 as SGHRS and CDR2 as YFSETQ. Deletions cut 0 bases from V and 0 bases from J, with 7 bases between. The CDR3 reads CASSLGDTSYEQYF. CDR3 bases: TGCGCCAGCAGCTTGGGGGACACCTCCTACGAGCAGTACTTC.

This chain links TRBV4-2 with TRBJ1-6, with D possibly TRBD1 on 6 matching bases. This CDR3 region has 17 residues. The V end lost 1 base, the J end lost 7 bases, and 17 bases lay between the germline ends. Germline-derived CDR1 and CDR2 are LGHNA and YNFKEQ. For the CDR3, the DNA is TGTGCCAGCAGCCAAGGAGAAGGGAGGGGGAACAATTCACCCCTCCACTTT. Its protein product is CASSQGEGRGNNSPLHF.

The chain links TRBV2 to TRBJ2-7; 7 nucleotides match TRBD2. Per germline, CDR1 SNHLY and CDR2 FYNNEI. The CDR3 length is 18 residues. With 3 bases clipped from V and 0 bases from J, the junction kept 14 bases outside the gene matches. CDR3: CASSDAAAFGGSSYEQYF. CDR3 nucleotide sequence: TGTGCCAGCAGTGATGCTGCGGCGTTCGGCGGGAGCTCCTACGAGCAGTACTTC.

The chain employs TRBV19 and TRBJ2-1; D unclear. In germline, CDR1 is LNHDA, CDR2 SQIVND (reference sequence). The germline V and J ends were trimmed by 1 base and 8 bases, with 6 bases remaining between them. CDR3 size: 12 residues. CDR3 DNA: TGTGCCAGTAGTATAGGGAGATATGAGCAGTTCTTC. Translating it yields CASSIGRYEQFF. The full variable domain, with the rest looked up from reference TRBV19 and TRBJ2-1, is DGGITQSPKYLFRKEGQNVTLSCEQNLNHDAMYWYRQDPGQGLRLIYYSQIVNDFQKGDIAEGYSVSREKKESFPLTVTSAQKNPTAFYLCASSIGRYEQFFGPGTRLTVL.

The chain couples TRBV2 to TRBJ1-2, with a possible D match to TRBD1 (5 bases). From germline, CDR1 is SNHLY and CDR2 FYNNEI. The V gene lost 7 bases and the J gene lost 7 bases, with 16 bases spanning the gap. This CDR3 is built from 13 residues. CDR3 sequence (DNA): TGTGCCAGCACTAATTCAGGGAAAGGTGGCTACACCTTC. This codes for CASTNSGKGGYTF.

The V and J genes are TRBV7-8 and TRBJ1-2, with D possibly being TRBD1 (6 bases). The germline V and J ends were trimmed by 0 bases and 5 bases, with 7 bases remaining between them. This CDR3 has 13 residues. Germline CDR1 is SGHVS and CDR2 is FQNEAQ. The CDR3 reads CASSLAQGYGYTF. The CDR3 coding sequence is TGTGCCAGCAGCTTAGCGCAGGGGTATGGCTACACCTTC.

This clone appeared a single time. The chain uses TRBV5-1 and TRBJ1-6; tentatively, D is TRBD1 (6 bases). The germline V and J ends were trimmed by 0 bases and 6 bases, with 13 bases remaining between them. Germline V gene lookup returns CDR1 SGHRS and CDR2 YFSETQ. The CDR3 sequence is 16 residues long. CDR3 region: CASSLAPRGPNSPLHF. The CDR3 DNA reads as TGCGCCAGCAGCTTGGCCCCCAGGGGCCCTAATTCACCCCTCCACTTT.

V usage is TRBV19 and J usage is TRBJ1-4; possible D gene TRBD1, 5 bases. CDR1 and CDR2 from the germline V gene are LNHDA and SQIVND (reference sequence). CDR3 size: 14 residues. V lost 5 bases and J lost 0, with 7 bases in between. The CDR3 sequence: CASSETATNEKLFF. The CDR3, as DNA: TGTGCCAGTAGTGAGACAGCAACTAATGAAAAACTGTTTTTT.

This chain uses TRBV7-8 with TRBJ2-1, with 11 bases matching TRBD2. V lost 5 bases to trimming and J lost 4 bases; unmatched junction nucleotides: 19. In germline, CDR1 is SGHVS, CDR2 FQNEAQ. This CDR3 is built from 20 residues. Here the CDR3 reads CASSPRVGLAGGPQYNEQFF. The CDR3 nucleotides read TGTGCCAGCAGCCCACGCGTAGGTCTAGCGGGAGGACCCCAGTACAATGAGCAGTTCTTC. Looking up the rest from reference TRBV7-8 and TRBJ2-1 gives the full variable domain: GAGVSQSPRYKVAKRGQDVALRCDPISGHVSLFWYQQALGQGPEFLTYFQNEAQLDKSGLPSDRFFAERPEGSVSTLKIQRTQQEDSAVYLCASSPRVGLAGGPQYNEQFFGPGTRLTVL.

The chain carries TRBV9 and TRBJ1-1; TRBD1 matches at 9 bases. This CDR3 has 16 residues. The trim removed 4 bases at V and 0 bases at J, leaving 7 bases unmatched. Per germline, CDR1 SGDLS and CDR2 YYNGEE. CDR3 in amino acids: CASSPRQGEMNTEAFF. In DNA form, the CDR3 reads TGTGCCAGCAGCCCCCGACAGGGGGAAATGAACACTGAAGCTTTCTTT.

This sequence joins TRBV19 and TRBJ2-1; possible D gene TRBD2, 6 bases. The CDR3 is 14 residues long. V was trimmed by 10 bases and J by 9 bases, leaving 22 bases between them. Germline V gives CDR1 LNHDA, CDR2 SQIVND (reference sequence). Written as DNA, the CDR3 is TGTGCCACCACTCAGGCGGGACCTTGGGCTGAGCAGTTCTTC. Encoded protein: CATTQAGPWAEQFF.

The CDR3 protein is CASRGLDEQFF. CDR3 nucleotides: TGTGCCAGCAGGGGCTTGGATGAGCAGTTCTTC. The V gene is TRBV21-1, the J gene TRBJ2-1; the table's D call, TRBD1, was not checked against the DNA. TRBV21-1 is deemed a pseudogene. The CDR3 loop spans 11 amino acids.